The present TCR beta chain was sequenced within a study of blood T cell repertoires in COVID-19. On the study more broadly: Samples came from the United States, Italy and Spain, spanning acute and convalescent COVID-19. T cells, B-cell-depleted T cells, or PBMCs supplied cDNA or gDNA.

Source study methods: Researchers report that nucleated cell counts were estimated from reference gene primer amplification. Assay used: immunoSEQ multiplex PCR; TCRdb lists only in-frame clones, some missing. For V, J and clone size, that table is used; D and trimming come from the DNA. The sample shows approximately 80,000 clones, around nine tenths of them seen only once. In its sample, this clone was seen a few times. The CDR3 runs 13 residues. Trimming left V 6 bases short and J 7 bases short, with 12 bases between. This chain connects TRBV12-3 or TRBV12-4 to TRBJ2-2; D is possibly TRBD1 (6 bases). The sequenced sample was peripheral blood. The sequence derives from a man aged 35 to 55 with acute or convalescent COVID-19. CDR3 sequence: CASSWTVGGELFF. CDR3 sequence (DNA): TGTGCCAGCAGCTGGACAGTGGGCGGGGAGCTGTTTTTT.